A single sample is the source of the 26 T cell receptor beta chains below, sequenced in a study of T cell repertoires in cytomegalovirus infection. MiXCR, applied by TCRdb to the reads, yields one record per CDR3 protein. The table has some 180,000 distinct CDR3 sequences, approximately 17% seen once; the top ten hold approximately 25%. Sequences were obtained from CD8+ T cells from PBMCs. These receptors all come from a human donor in good health (CMV status not recorded). Some clones in this sample may be carry-over from other donors' samples.

The V call is TRBV6-2 or TRBV6-3, the J call TRBJ2-1, with 9 bases lining up with TRBD2. The V and J ends lost 2 bases and 9 bases, in that order; junction bases with no gene match: 5. Germline lookup yields CDR1 MNHEY and CDR2 SVGEGT. The CDR3 is 14 residues long. CDR3 region: CASSYGSGGPEQFF. In nucleotides, the CDR3 is TGTGCCAGCAGTTACGGAAGCGGGGGGCCTGAGCAGTTCTTC.

The CDR3 nucleotides read TGTGCCAGCAGCCCCCGGCGGGGAAAGGACAATGAGCAGTTCTTC. Translation gives CASSPRRGKDNEQFF. V and J are TRBV14 and TRBJ2-1; a possible D gene is TRBD2 (6 bases). Germline lookup yields CDR1 SGHDN and CDR2 FVKESK. This CDR3 region has 15 residues. V was clipped by 4 bases and J by 5 bases, with 15 bases between them.

The chain couples TRBV27 to TRBJ2-3, with 9 bases identical to TRBD2. CDR1 is MNHEY and CDR2 is SMNVEV in the germline V gene (reference sequence). V lost 8 bases, J lost 2 bases, and 11 bases stayed unmatched. CDR3 size: 16 residues. CDR3 sequence (DNA): TGTGCCAGCGGAGCGGGGGGACGGGTCTACACAGATACGCAGTATTTT. It is translated as CASGAGGRVYTDTQYF.

CDR3 in amino acids: CASSYGDGGIYEQYF. CDR3 DNA sequence: TGTGCCAGCAGTTACGGGGACGGGGGGATCTACGAGCAGTACTTC. V and J are TRBV6-2 or TRBV6-3 and TRBJ2-7; 7 positions agree with TRBD2. The CDR3 length is 15 residues. Germline CDR1 MNHEY, CDR2 SVGEGT. V gave up 2 bases and J gave up 3 bases; unmatched junction bases: 7.

In this sample, this clonotype turned up a few times. This chain uses TRBV29-1 with TRBJ1-1; the D gene is possibly TRBD1 (6 bases). CDR1 is SQVTM, CDR2 ANQGSEA, per germline. This CDR3 spans 14 amino acids. Trimming stripped 7 bases from V and 1 base from J, with 16 bases between. This CDR3 is CSGGIGTKNTEAFF. The CDR3 region has the DNA TGCAGCGGAGGGATTGGGACAAAGAACACTGAAGCTTTCTTT.

In this sample, this clonotype turned up a few times. V is TRBV6-2 or TRBV6-3 and J is TRBJ1-1; D call uncertain. Germline V lookup: CDR1 MNHEY, CDR2 SVGEGT. The CDR3 covers 16 residues. V was pared by 5 bases and J by 5 bases, with 21 bases between. The CDR3 coding sequence is TGTGCCAGCAGTACTCTCGTGGCGGAGGGTCGGACTGAAGCTTTCTTT. Protein product: CASSTLVAEGRTEAFF.

V and J are TRBV12-3 or TRBV12-4 and TRBJ1-5; D not resolved. Deletions cut 1 base from V and 7 bases from J, with 11 bases between. The CDR3 runs 14 residues. This CDR3 is CASSLGPGQQPQHF. CDR3 DNA sequence: TGTGCCAGCAGTTTAGGCCCGGGTCAACAGCCCCAGCATTTT.

The chain employs TRBV11-2 and TRBJ1-2; D not certain. The CDR3 consists of 12 residues. Deletions cut 7 bases from V and 4 bases from J, with 10 bases between. Germline V gene sequence: CDR1 SGHAT, CDR2 FQNNGV. CDR3 loop: CASTPGSYGYTF. Here the CDR3 DNA reads TGTGCCAGCACCCCGGGGAGCTATGGCTACACCTTC. Complete variable domain (other parts from reference TRBV11-2 and TRBJ1-2): EAGVAQSPRYKIIEKRQSVAFWCNPISGHATLYWYQQILGQGPKLLIQFQNNGVVDDSQLPKDRFSAERLKGVDSTLKIQPAKLEDSAVYLCASTPGSYGYTFGSGTRLTVV.

This clonotype has just a few counts. The chain carries TRBV5-6 and TRBJ2-3; 10 bases map to TRBD2. Per germline, CDR1 SGHDT and CDR2 YYEEEE. The V gene end was trimmed by 4 bases and the J gene end by 2 bases; junction bases not matched to a gene: 13. The CDR3 length is 18 residues. DNA of the CDR3: TGTGCCAGCAGCCTCTGGGGGGCTAGCGGGGGATACACAGATACGCAGTATTTT. It encodes CASSLWGASGGYTDTQYF.

The chain is built from TRBV4-1 and TRBJ2-2; D might be TRBD1 or TRBD2, each matching 5 bases. The CDR3 has 17 residues. V was trimmed by 0 bases and J by 4 bases, leaving 15 bases between them. CDR1 and CDR2 from the germline V gene are MGHRA and YSYEKL. CDR3 nucleotides: TGCGCCAGCAGCCAAGATTTGAGAGGGGTTAGCACCGGGGAGCTGTTTTTT. Amino acid sequence: CASSQDLRGVSTGELFF.

This clonotype was observed a few times. The V and J genes are TRBV7-6 and TRBJ2-1; 9 bases map to TRBD1. This CDR3 contains 14 residues. The trim removed 5 bases at V and 9 bases at J, leaving 8 bases unmatched. Germline V gene lookup returns CDR1 SGHVS and CDR2 FNYEAQ. CDR3 region: CASSPSGQGSEQFF. In DNA form, the CDR3 reads TGTGCCAGCAGCCCCTCCGGACAGGGGAGTGAGCAGTTCTTC. The variable domain in full, with the rest retrieved from reference TRBV7-6 and TRBJ2-1, is GAGVSQSPRYKVTKRGQDVALRCDPISGHVSLYWYRQALGQGPEFLTYFNYEAQQDKSGLPNDRFSAERPEGSISTLTIQRTEQRDSAMYRCASSPSGQGSEQFFGPGTRLTVL.

CDR3 residues: CASSLPPSGISNNEQFF. CDR3 sequence (DNA): TGTGCCAGCAGTCTCCCGCCGTCAGGGATTTCAAACAATGAGCAGTTCTTC. This sequence joins TRBV12-3 or TRBV12-4 and TRBJ2-1; weak D call: TRBD1 (5 bases). CDR3 length: 17 amino acids. Trimming pared 5 bases from V and 5 bases from J, leaving 22 bases between.

The chain employs TRBV7-6 and TRBJ2-3; 7 bases are shared with TRBD2. From germline, CDR1 is SGHVS and CDR2 FNYEAQ. The V segment lost 0 bases and the J segment 6 bases; nucleotides outside the gene matches: 6. This CDR3 region has 15 residues. As DNA, the CDR3 is TGTGCCAGCAGCTTAGCATCAGCGGGGCTTGATACGCAGTATTTT. Translated: CASSLASAGLDTQYF.

The sample holds a few counts of this clonotype. The genes are TRBV20-1 and TRBJ1-1; D not certain. Germline CDR1 DFQATT, CDR2 SNEGSKA (reference sequence). There are 12 residues in the CDR3. The V end lost 5 bases, the J end lost 2 bases, and 9 bases lay between the germline ends. The CDR3 nucleotides read TGCAGTGCTTATACTCTAAACACTGAAGCTTTCTTT. It codes for CSAYTLNTEAFF.

The V gene is TRBV7-9, the J gene TRBJ2-5, with D perhaps being TRBD1 or TRBD2 (5 bases each). Germline assignment: CDR1 SEHNR and CDR2 FQNEAQ (reference sequence). V was pared by 4 bases and J by 5 bases, with 14 bases between. The CDR3 covers 14 residues. The CDR3 sequence is CASSWDVLGETQYF. CDR3 nucleotides: TGTGCCAGCAGCTGGGACGTTCTGGGGGAGACCCAGTACTTC.

This clonotype has at least ten counts. The J gene is TRBJ2-2, the V gene TRBV27; 7 bases are shared with TRBD1. Per germline, CDR1 MNHEY and CDR2 SMNVEV (reference sequence). There are 15 residues in the CDR3. Trimming cost V 6 bases and J 4 bases; bases outside gene matches: 8. The CDR3 DNA follows: TGTGCCAGCAGCGAGGGACAGTTTGTCACCGGGGAGCTGTTTTTT. As protein: CASSEGQFVTGELFF.

The rearrangement joins TRBV12-5 to TRBJ1-2; D gene uncertain. Trimming stripped 0 bases from V and 5 bases from J, with 7 bases between. The CDR3 loop spans 13 amino acids. The germline V gene has CDR1 LGHNT and CDR2 FRNRAP. The CDR3 region has the DNA TGTGCTAGTGGTTTGGTAACGGAATATGGCTACACCTTC. Protein product: CASGLVTEYGYTF.

This chain joins TRBV20-1 and TRBJ1-5; 7 bases fit TRBD1. Germline V gives CDR1 DFQATT, CDR2 SNEGSKA (reference sequence). J lost 3 bases, V lost 5 bases, and 7 bases had no gene match. This CDR3 comprises 14 residues. CDR3 DNA: TGCAGTGCTCCGACAGGGTTGACCAATCAGCCCCAGCATTTT. It yields the protein CSAPTGLTNQPQHF.

The CDR3 sequence is CATSDPVQGRTGELFF. For the CDR3, the DNA is TGTGCCACCAGTGACCCCGTTCAGGGTCGAACCGGGGAGCTGTTTTTT. The gene calls are TRBV24-1 and TRBJ2-2, with D possibly being TRBD1 (5 bases). Trimming took 4 bases from V and 5 from J, leaving 16 bases between them. The CDR3 runs 16 residues. From germline, CDR1 is KGHDR and CDR2 SFDVKD.

This clonotype was observed a handful of times. This chain uses TRBV28 with TRBJ2-1, with D unresolved. The CDR3 sequence is 14 residues long. Germline V lookup: CDR1 MDHEN, CDR2 SYDVKM. V was pared by 6 bases and J by 4 bases, with 13 bases between. The CDR3 sequence: CASSLDAVYNEQFF. The CDR3 DNA is TGTGCCAGCAGCCTAGACGCGGTATACAATGAGCAGTTCTTC. The full variable domain, rest sourced from reference TRBV28 and TRBJ2-1, is DVKVTQSSRYLVKRTGEKVFLECVQDMDHENMFWYRQDPGLGLRLIYFSYDVKMKEKGDIPEGYSVSREKKERFSLILESASTNQTSMYLCASSLDAVYNEQFFGPGTRLTVL.

This clonotype was seen a few times. The CDR3 loop reads CASSLQTGSNEQFF. The CDR3 nucleotides read TGTGCCAGCAGCTTACAGACAGGGTCCAATGAGCAGTTCTTC. The V and J genes are TRBV7-8 and TRBJ2-1; 7 nucleotides line up with TRBD1. The CDR3 runs 14 residues. V lost 2 bases, J lost 6 bases, and 4 bases stayed unmatched. Germline-derived CDR1 and CDR2 are SGHVS and FQNEAQ.

Comments on this clonotype: A much more abundant neighbour one base away suggests this may be a read error. The chain links TRBV7-2 to TRBJ2-2, with TRBD2 as a possible D gene (8 bases). There are 19 residues in the CDR3. Germline V lookup: CDR1 SGHTA, CDR2 FQGNSA. The CDR3 sequence: CANSLSVRDSGSRTGELFF. The DNA of the CDR3 is TGTGCCAACAGCTTGTCGGTCAGGGACAGCGGGAGCCGCACCGGGGAGCTGTTTTTT.

This clonotype was seen many times. The J gene is TRBJ1-5, the V gene TRBV6-2 or TRBV6-3; 9 bases match TRBD1. The germline V gene encodes CDR1 MNHEY and CDR2 SVGEGT. Trimming removed 4 bases from V and 6 bases from J; junction bases left unmatched: 7. The CDR3 runs 15 residues. The CDR3 DNA reads TGTGCCAGCAGTTTGGACAGGGGTTATGGTCAGCCCCAGCATTTT. This gives the protein CASSLDRGYGQPQHF.

This clonotype has at least ten counts. The CDR3 region has the DNA TGTGCCAGCAGTCAGGGGACAGGAAGCAATCAGCCCCAGCATTTT. Translating it yields CASSQGTGSNQPQHF. The chain carries TRBV7-6 and TRBJ1-5; 8 positions match TRBD1. V was clipped by 6 bases and J by 1 base; unmatched bases: 5. CDR1 SGHVS and CDR2 FNYEAQ come from the germline V gene. The CDR3 length is 15 residues.

The J gene is TRBJ1-4, the V gene TRBV4-3; D is unclear. The CDR3 has 16 residues. Trimming shortened V by 3 bases and J by 2 bases, and 13 bases separated the two germline ends. Germline V CDR1 and CDR2: LGHNA, YSLEER. CDR3 amino acids: CASSHAARITNEKLFF. In DNA, the CDR3 is TGCGCCAGCAGCCACGCGGCTAGGATCACTAATGAAAAACTGTTTTTT.

The sample holds a few counts of this clonotype. Written as DNA, the CDR3 is TGTGCCAGCAGCTCCACAGGGCTCAATTCACCCCTCCACTTT. It codes for CASSSTGLNSPLHF. The chain links TRBV7-9 to TRBJ1-6, with D possibly being TRBD1 (6 bases). The CDR3 consists of 14 residues. The germline gives CDR1 SEHNR, CDR2 FQNEAQ (reference sequence). Trimming took off 4 bases at V and 7 bases at J, with 11 bases between the two ends.